This is a list of T cell receptor beta chains from one sample in a study of CD8 T cells in ankylosing spondylitis. From the 5' RACE reads, TCRdb called clonotypes with MiXCR, one entry per CDR3 protein. The repertoire holds fewer than 250,000 distinct CDR3 sequences, with roughly a tenth as singletons. Sequencing input: blood, either unsorted or a sorted T cell fraction (not recorded which). The receptors originated from a male donor with ankylosing spondylitis or in good health (not recorded which). Each CDR3 is given with its conserved first and last residue. The order of the fields is J gene, D gene, clone size, V gene, CDR3 DNA, CDR3 protein. D genes are given only for firm matches. Clone sizes are given selectively: once, few, many, or a class where the clone is expanded.

TRBJ2-1,-,many,TRBV10-3,TGTGCCATCAGTGCTTCGTCTAGCGCTGGGAATGAGCAGTTCTTC,CAISASSSAGNEQFF
TRBJ2-1,-,-,TRBV12-3/TRBV12-4,TGTGCCAGCAGACCCGGCGTTTGGGGGGACCCCTCCTACAATGAGCAGTTCTTC,CASRPGVWGDPSYNEQFF
TRBJ2-1,TRBD1,many,TRBV10-3,TGTGCCATCAGTACTGGACAGGGTCAACCCTACAATGAGCAGTTCTTC,CAISTGQGQPYNEQFF
TRBJ2-2,-,-,TRBV20-1,TGCAGTGCGCGCGTCATGGAATACGGGGAACTGTTTTTT,CSARVMEYGELFF
TRBJ2-3,-,few,TRBV20-1,TGCAGTGTCGGGCGGGGCAGAGATACGCAGTATTTT,CSVGRGRDTQYF
TRBJ1-1,-,many,TRBV5-1,TGCGCCAGCAGCTCGGGAGCACCAACCACTGAAGCTTTCTTT,CASSSGAPTTEAFF
TRBJ1-6,-,-,TRBV7-2,TGTGCCAGCAGCTTAGGGACAGAGCCCGGGTCACCCCTCCACTTT,CASSLGTEPGSPLHF
TRBJ2-4,-,few,TRBV3-1,TGTGCCAGCAGCCCTGAGAGGGGCCTAGCCAAAAACATTCAGTACTTC,CASSPERGLAKNIQYF
TRBJ1-6,TRBD1,-,TRBV30,TGTGCCTGGAGGGGGGACAGGGGGCCTTATAATTCACCCCTCCACTTT,CAWRGDRGPYNSPLHF
TRBJ2-3,TRBD1,few,TRBV5-1,TGCGCCAGCAGCTCTGGACAGGGGGCAGATACGCAGTATTTT,CASSSGQGADTQYF